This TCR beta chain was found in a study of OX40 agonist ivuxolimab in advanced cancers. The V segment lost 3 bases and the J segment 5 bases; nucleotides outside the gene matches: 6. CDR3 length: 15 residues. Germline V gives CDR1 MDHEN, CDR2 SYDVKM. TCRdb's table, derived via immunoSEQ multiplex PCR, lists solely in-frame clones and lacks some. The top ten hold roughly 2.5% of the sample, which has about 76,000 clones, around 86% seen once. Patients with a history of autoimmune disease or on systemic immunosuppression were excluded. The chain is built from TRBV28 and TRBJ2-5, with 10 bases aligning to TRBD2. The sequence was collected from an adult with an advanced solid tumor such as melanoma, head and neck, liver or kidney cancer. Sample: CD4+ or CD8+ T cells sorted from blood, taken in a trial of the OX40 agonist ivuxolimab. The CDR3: CASSLNLAGVETQYF. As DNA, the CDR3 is TGTGCCAGCAGTTTGAACCTAGCGGGGGTGGAGACCCAGTACTTC.